This paragraph reports one T cell receptor beta chain. The antigen remains unidentified. Since a much larger clone is just one base distant, this may be a read error. The sample originates from a study of immune heterogeneity within non-small cell lung tumors. Study background: Classification of the tumors gave a few squamous cell carcinomas, roughly eleven non-squamous carcinomas and 1 not otherwise specified.

A multiplex PCR containing 32 V primers and 13 J primers was used to amplify TCR beta CDR3. In TCRdb, the multiplex PCR reads were re-called with MiXCR into one record per CDR3 protein. This sample has 7,200 or so distinct CDR3 sequences; 22% occur once, and the top ten carry over 12%. Germline trimming cut 7 bases from V and 8 bases from J; bases unmatched to any gene: 7. This CDR3 spans 13 amino acids. The authors used roughly 0.55 ug of bulk tumor genomic DNA per sample as template. While surgery was under way, several biopsies spaced far apart were taken per primary tumor. With untreated, newly diagnosed non-small cell lung cancer, the patients went on to undergo curative surgery. It was newly diagnosed non-small cell lung cancer patients having surgery with curative intent who served as donors. Findings and limits, study-wide: The study found that local T-cell clonality correlated moderately but significantly with local tumor mutational burden (R about 0.37). Largely distinct from one individual patient to the next were the high-frequency T-cell receptor beta clonotypes.

This receptor was taken from a man aged 55 to 70 with non-small cell lung cancer. V gene TRBV12-3 or TRBV12-4 combines with J gene TRBJ1-5; TRBD1 aligns across 8 bases. The sample consisted of lung tumor tissue. The CDR3 nucleotides read TGTGCCAGCATGATTACAGGGGGAAAGCCCCAGCATTTT. Its protein is CASMITGGKPQHF.